This is a list of T cell receptor beta chains from one sample in a study of CD8 T cells in Susac syndrome. TCRdb re-called the immunoSEQ multiplex PCR reads through MiXCR, storing one row per CDR3 protein. This table holds around 170,000 distinct CDR3 sequences, more than 85% found once. The sample consisted of CD8+ T cells from PBMCs. These receptors came from a human donor with Susac syndrome. CDR3s leave out the opening cysteine and the closing phenylalanine or tryptophan.

v_call: TRBV4-2
j_call: TRBJ2-3
cdr3_length: 14
cdr3_aa: ASSQEGLAGVPTQY

v_call: TRBV7-9
j_call: TRBJ2-2
cdr3_length: 13
cdr3_aa: ASSSRDSLAGELF

v_call: TRBV11-2
j_call: TRBJ1-2
cdr3_length: 14
cdr3_aa: ASSPPGEASSYGYT

v_call: TRBV15
j_call: TRBJ2-7
cdr3_length: 13
cdr3_aa: ATSILGRSPYEQY

v_call: TRBV27
j_call: TRBJ2-7
cdr3_length: 11
cdr3_aa: ASSLSKGYEQY

v_call: TRBV29-1
j_call: TRBJ2-5
cdr3_length: 9
cdr3_aa: SVDQGETQY

v_call: TRBV29-1
j_call: TRBJ2-7
cdr3_length: 11
cdr3_aa: SVRDRTFYEQY

v_call: TRBV4-1
j_call: TRBJ1-1
cdr3_length: 12
cdr3_aa: ASSFSGVGTEAF

v_call: TRBV7-9
j_call: TRBJ2-2
cdr3_length: 13
cdr3_aa: ASSFGGSVPGELF

v_call: TRBV2
j_call: TRBJ2-7
cdr3_length: 10
cdr3_aa: ASSDPNYEQY

v_call: TRBV10-3
j_call: TRBJ2-1
cdr3_length: 11
cdr3_aa: AISLEGRNEQF

v_call: TRBV3-1
j_call: TRBJ2-7
cdr3_length: 11
cdr3_aa: ASSQGTDYEQY

v_call: TRBV28
j_call: TRBJ2-1
cdr3_length: 10
cdr3_aa: ASGSTYNEQF

v_call: TRBV20-1
j_call: TRBJ2-7
cdr3_length: 13
cdr3_aa: SALLFTAASYEQY

v_call: TRBV4-1
j_call: TRBJ1-1
cdr3_length: 14
cdr3_aa: ASSQMNVRAGTEAF

v_call: TRBV14
j_call: TRBJ2-7
cdr3_length: 11
cdr3_aa: ASSLEGQYEQY

v_call: TRBV28
j_call: TRBJ2-7
cdr3_length: 11
cdr3_aa: ASADRVRFEQY

v_call: TRBV7-9
j_call: TRBJ1-5
cdr3_length: 11
cdr3_aa: ASSEQGNQPQH

v_call: TRBV4-2
j_call: TRBJ2-5
cdr3_length: 13
cdr3_aa: ASSQDGGPVGTQY

v_call: TRBV20-1
j_call: TRBJ2-1
cdr3_length: 11
cdr3_aa: SVHPARAKKQF

v_call: TRBV27
j_call: TRBJ2-7
cdr3_length: 12
cdr3_aa: ASSQSGRLYEQY

v_call: TRBV12-3/TRBV12-4
j_call: TRBJ2-3
cdr3_length: 12
cdr3_aa: ASTKGLDTDTQY

v_call: TRBV7-9
j_call: TRBJ2-7
cdr3_length: 12
cdr3_aa: ASSLPGAGGEQY

v_call: TRBV6-5
j_call: TRBJ1-1
cdr3_length: 11
cdr3_aa: ASGRLTNTEAF

v_call: TRBV3-1
j_call: TRBJ1-2
cdr3_length: 18
cdr3_aa: ASSQDTAPTPANSNYGYT

v_call: TRBV6-5
j_call: TRBJ2-5
cdr3_length: 13
cdr3_aa: ASSYSGGARETQY

v_call: TRBV15
j_call: TRBJ1-1
cdr3_length: 12
cdr3_aa: ATSRVWNLAEAF

v_call: TRBV12-3/TRBV12-4
j_call: TRBJ1-2
cdr3_length: 13
cdr3_aa: ASIVRRQLNYGYT

v_call: TRBV4-1
j_call: TRBJ1-5
cdr3_length: 13
cdr3_aa: ASSQTGGGNQPQH

v_call: TRBV25-1
j_call: TRBJ2-5
cdr3_length: 12
cdr3_aa: ARSGQGCRETQY

v_call: TRBV2
j_call: TRBJ2-1
cdr3_length: 11
cdr3_aa: ARKTSAYNEQF

v_call: TRBV10-3
j_call: TRBJ2-1
cdr3_length: 10
cdr3_aa: AISEERGEQF

v_call: TRBV11-2
j_call: TRBJ2-1
cdr3_length: 7
cdr3_aa: ASGDEQF

v_call: TRBV5-6
j_call: TRBJ1-2
cdr3_length: 12
cdr3_aa: ASSSAGTPEGYT

v_call: TRBV30
j_call: TRBJ1-1
cdr3_length: 10
cdr3_aa: AWMAGMTEAF

v_call: TRBV20-1
j_call: TRBJ1-3
cdr3_length: 12
cdr3_aa: SAGPTGEGNTIY

v_call: TRBV5-1
j_call: TRBJ2-4
cdr3_length: 14
cdr3_aa: ASSPTDSVKGDIQY

v_call: TRBV29-1
j_call: TRBJ1-1
cdr3_length: 14
cdr3_aa: SAHKPGLKENTEAF

v_call: TRBV7-9
j_call: TRBJ2-2
cdr3_length: 14
cdr3_aa: ASSYPGTLITGELF

v_call: TRBV5-6
j_call: TRBJ2-7
cdr3_length: 12
cdr3_aa: ASSFQQGAYEQY

v_call: TRBV27
j_call: TRBJ2-1
cdr3_length: 11
cdr3_aa: ASSGSGAGEQF

v_call: TRBV19
j_call: TRBJ2-7
cdr3_length: 12
cdr3_aa: AASSGLAGYEQY

v_call: TRBV15
j_call: TRBJ2-5
cdr3_length: 13
cdr3_aa: ATSRTGPPLETQY

v_call: TRBV10-2
j_call: TRBJ2-2
cdr3_length: 14
cdr3_aa: ASSDVQGAFTGELF

v_call: TRBV9
j_call: TRBJ1-2
cdr3_length: 14
cdr3_aa: ASSVARTGMNYGYT

v_call: TRBV12-3/TRBV12-4
j_call: TRBJ1-2
cdr3_length: 11
cdr3_aa: ASSAGRVYGYT

v_call: TRBV28
j_call: TRBJ1-2
cdr3_length: 8
cdr3_aa: ASSGAGYT

v_call: TRBV9
j_call: TRBJ2-2
cdr3_length: 12
cdr3_aa: ASRMTPNTGELF

v_call: TRBV13
j_call: TRBJ1-2
cdr3_length: 13
cdr3_aa: ASGTQSGQVYGYT

v_call: TRBV27
j_call: TRBJ2-6
cdr3_length: 11
cdr3_aa: ASSLSGANVLT

v_call: TRBV28
j_call: TRBJ2-3
cdr3_length: 11
cdr3_aa: ASSLSGVDTQY

v_call: TRBV2
j_call: TRBJ1-6
cdr3_length: 13
cdr3_aa: ASNEVTGGSSPLH

v_call: TRBV5-1
j_call: TRBJ2-3
cdr3_length: 14
cdr3_aa: ASSYPDGGSTDTQY

v_call: TRBV28
j_call: TRBJ2-4
cdr3_length: 12
cdr3_aa: ASSLGGGTNIQY